This is a list of T cell receptor beta chains from one sample in a study of breast tumors, draining lymph nodes, adjacent tissues. MiXCR, applied by TCRdb to the multiplex PCR reads, yields one record per CDR3 protein. Of roughly 80,000 distinct CDR3 sequences listed, about 20% are singletons. The sample taken for sequencing was axillary lymph node tissue. Receptors were obtained from a female donor with breast cancer. Some clones in this sample may be carry-over from other donors' samples. CDR3s include the opening cysteine and the closing phenylalanine or tryptophan.

v_call: TRBV6-1; j_call: TRBJ2-4; cdr3_aa: CASTQNGGPSKNIQYF
v_call: TRBV12-3/TRBV12-4; j_call: TRBJ2-7; cdr3_aa: CASSLAGTSTSEQYF
v_call: TRBV20-1; j_call: TRBJ2-7; cdr3_aa: CSAMGRSYEQYF
v_call: TRBV20-1; j_call: TRBJ2-7; cdr3_aa: CSASRTDGYEQYF
v_call: TRBV28; j_call: TRBJ2-1; cdr3_aa: CASSYLEKQFF
v_call: TRBV7-3; j_call: TRBJ2-5; cdr3_aa: CASSLPGDYQETQYF
v_call: TRBV7-3; j_call: TRBJ1-5; cdr3_aa: CASRRQGSHQPQHF
v_call: TRBV6-6; j_call: TRBJ2-1; cdr3_aa: CASSLGLRSYNEQFF
v_call: TRBV4-1; j_call: TRBJ1-2; cdr3_aa: CASSHTGDRSVLLEDGYTF
v_call: TRBV2; j_call: TRBJ2-1; cdr3_aa: CASSPSSGRAYNEQFF
v_call: TRBV29-1; j_call: TRBJ1-1; cdr3_aa: CSMRGGNTEAFF
v_call: TRBV5-1; j_call: TRBJ2-1; cdr3_aa: CASSLGLAGSNEQFF
v_call: TRBV5-1; j_call: TRBJ2-7; cdr3_aa: CASRSGGSYEQYF
v_call: TRBV7-2; j_call: TRBJ2-3; cdr3_aa: CASSFRGTSTDTQYF
v_call: TRBV7-6; j_call: TRBJ2-1; cdr3_aa: CASSLFLERDLVYNEQFF
v_call: TRBV19; j_call: TRBJ1-1; cdr3_aa: CASSANPQVNTEAFF
v_call: TRBV7-9; j_call: TRBJ1-2; cdr3_aa: CASSDGSLNYGYTF
v_call: TRBV5-1; j_call: TRBJ1-4; cdr3_aa: CASSNPGTDNEKLFF
v_call: TRBV10-3; j_call: TRBJ2-1; cdr3_aa: CAARGQERNEQFF
v_call: TRBV19; j_call: TRBJ2-5; cdr3_aa: CASSREAQETQYF
v_call: TRBV19; j_call: TRBJ2-5; cdr3_aa: CASSPQASRETQYF
v_call: TRBV27; j_call: TRBJ2-3; cdr3_aa: CASSPRGGVTDTQYF
v_call: TRBV10-2; j_call: TRBJ2-7; cdr3_aa: CASSEEGGQYF
v_call: TRBV6-6; j_call: TRBJ2-2; cdr3_aa: CASRNTGRGGELFF
v_call: TRBV24-1; j_call: TRBJ2-7; cdr3_aa: CATSEGLAGSYEQYF
v_call: TRBV7-3; j_call: TRBJ2-3; cdr3_aa: CASSLKGGRDTQYF
v_call: TRBV24-1; j_call: TRBJ2-3; cdr3_aa: CATSDHRTSTDTQYF
v_call: TRBV2; j_call: TRBJ2-7; cdr3_aa: CASSEGSLGPSSYEQYF
v_call: TRBV14; j_call: TRBJ1-3; cdr3_aa: CASSLGRRSGNTIYF
v_call: TRBV28; j_call: TRBJ2-3; cdr3_aa: CASSKTGGWSNTQYF
v_call: TRBV11-2; j_call: TRBJ1-6; cdr3_aa: CASSHGQGKSSYNSPLHF
v_call: TRBV18; j_call: TRBJ2-7; cdr3_aa: CASSPTGHGAEQYF
v_call: TRBV6-6; j_call: TRBJ1-5; cdr3_aa: CASGYSSRGQEAQPQHF
v_call: TRBV6-2/TRBV6-3; j_call: TRBJ2-4; cdr3_aa: CASSYSPGSIQYF
v_call: TRBV9; j_call: TRBJ2-7; cdr3_aa: CASSVGQGGYEQYF
v_call: TRBV30; j_call: TRBJ2-5; cdr3_aa: CAWSASAGGGETQYF
v_call: TRBV6-5; j_call: TRBJ2-3; cdr3_aa: CASSYGTGDTDTQYF
v_call: TRBV5-4; j_call: TRBJ2-3; cdr3_aa: CASSLEDRYTDTQYF
v_call: TRBV4-2; j_call: TRBJ2-5; cdr3_aa: CASKRGTGGEETQYF
v_call: TRBV9; j_call: TRBJ2-5; cdr3_aa: CASSVNMRETQYF
v_call: TRBV7-2; j_call: TRBJ2-7; cdr3_aa: CASSFGDKQYF
v_call: TRBV12-3/TRBV12-4; j_call: TRBJ2-3; cdr3_aa: CASSLAGGRSKRATDTQYF
v_call: TRBV20-1; j_call: TRBJ1-5; cdr3_aa: CSAWTGGGQPQHF
v_call: TRBV24-1; j_call: TRBJ2-1; cdr3_aa: CATSDQGTSVNEQFF
v_call: TRBV7-9; j_call: TRBJ2-2; cdr3_aa: CASSLITGELFF
v_call: TRBV9; j_call: TRBJ2-3; cdr3_aa: CASSVTGVGDTQYF
v_call: TRBV5-1; j_call: TRBJ2-5; cdr3_aa: CASSTGGAEGETQYF
v_call: TRBV7-6; j_call: TRBJ2-1; cdr3_aa: CASSSLRVNYNEQFF
v_call: TRBV5-5; j_call: TRBJ2-4; cdr3_aa: CASSLQPENIQYF
v_call: TRBV11-3; j_call: TRBJ1-5; cdr3_aa: CASSLGVRGSYSNQPQHF
v_call: TRBV20-1; j_call: TRBJ2-3; cdr3_aa: CSAHRAVGGTDTQYF
v_call: TRBV4-2; j_call: TRBJ1-2; cdr3_aa: CASSQQGEIPNGYTF
v_call: TRBV4-1; j_call: TRBJ2-1; cdr3_aa: CASSTTRGDYNEQFF
v_call: TRBV7-2; j_call: TRBJ2-1; cdr3_aa: CASSSPPRGTSGGFRSYNEQFF
v_call: TRBV11-3; j_call: TRBJ2-1; cdr3_aa: CASSSLLPLPGGQVGEQFF
v_call: TRBV10-3; j_call: TRBJ2-7; cdr3_aa: CAISESDTYEQYF
v_call: TRBV30; j_call: TRBJ2-7; cdr3_aa: CAWSGERRGYEQYF
v_call: TRBV15; j_call: TRBJ2-3; cdr3_aa: CATSRDLRDTQYF
v_call: TRBV5-8; j_call: TRBJ2-5; cdr3_aa: CASSLLGTGQTQYF
v_call: TRBV4-1; j_call: TRBJ1-2; cdr3_aa: CAGSQDMVTGGYGYTF